Below are 21 T cell receptor beta chains sequenced from a single sample in a study of cytomegalovirus exposure and HLA in healthy donors. The PCR used 60 Vbeta and 13 Jbeta primers. TCRdb's copy holds only in-frame clones and misses some; the assay was immunoSEQ multiplex PCR. The data show 150,000 or so clones, with 65% to 85% seen just once and around 6% held by the top ten. The sequenced sample was PBMCs. The receptors shown here come from a woman in her 40s in good health and CMV-seropositive.

The rearrangement uses TRBV11-3 and TRBJ2-1; TRBD2 agrees at 9 bases. V dropped 0 bases and J dropped 4; count of bases not matched to a gene: 4. The germline V gene has CDR1 SGHNT and CDR2 YENEEA. The CDR3 covers 16 residues. The CDR3 here is CASSLEGGRAYNEQFF. CDR3 sequence (DNA): TGTGCCAGCAGCTTAGAAGGCGGGAGGGCATACAATGAGCAGTTCTTC.

The V call is TRBV15, the J call TRBJ1-2; a weak D match, TRBD1 (5 bases). The germline V and J ends were trimmed by 0 bases and 8 bases, with 19 bases remaining between them. CDR1 and CDR2 (germline): LNHNV, YYDKDF (reference sequence). The CDR3 is made up of 16 amino acids. The CDR3 sequence is CATSRDTEGAGRGYTF. The CDR3 nucleotides are TGTGCCACCAGCAGAGACACCGAAGGGGCCGGTCGCGGCTACACCTTC. Variable domain in full (rest from reference TRBV15 and TRBJ1-2): DAMVIQNPRYQVTQFGKPVTLSCSQTLNHNVMYWYQQKSSQAPKLLFHYYDKDFNNEADTPDNFQSRRPNTSFCFLDIRSPGLGDTAMYLCATSRDTEGAGRGYTFGSGTRLTVV.

This clone showed up just once. This sequence joins TRBV27 and TRBJ2-1; TRBD2 matches at 7 bases. Per germline, CDR1 MNHEY and CDR2 SMNVEV (reference sequence). The CDR3 sequence is 16 residues long. The junction had 8 bases not matched to a gene; V was cut back by 5 bases and J by 1 base. In nucleotides, the CDR3 is TGTGCCAGCAGTCCAAACTGGGGAGGGTCCTACAATGAGCAGTTCTTC. It specifies CASSPNWGGSYNEQFF.

The chain recombines TRBV5-1 with TRBJ2-5, with D maybe TRBD2 (7 bases). The CDR3 totals 14 residues. Germline V gene lookup returns CDR1 SGHRS and CDR2 YFSETQ. Between the trimmed V and J ends, which lost 6 bases and 2 bases, there was a span of 14 bases. Written as DNA, the CDR3 is TGCGCCAGCACCCAGAGGGGGGGGCAAGAGACCCAGTACTTC. This encodes CASTQRGGQETQYF.

This clone is a singleton in its sample. This chain connects TRBV11-2 to TRBJ2-7; D is undetermined. The germline gives CDR1 SGHAT, CDR2 FQNNGV. Deletions cut 5 bases from V and 5 bases from J, with 10 bases between. The CDR3 is 12 amino acids. The CDR3 region is CASSGGSNEQYF. The CDR3 bases are TGTGCCAGCAGCGGCGGCAGTAACGAGCAGTACTTC.

The V gene is TRBV14, the J gene TRBJ1-4; no clear D gene. The CDR3 spans 16 residues. The germline V gene encodes CDR1 SGHDN and CDR2 FVKESK. V lost 1 base to trimming and J lost 4 bases, with 13 bases between them. The CDR3 DNA follows: TGTGCCAGCAGCCAAGTGACATCCCCTTATAATGAAAAACTGTTTTTT. It encodes CASSQVTSPYNEKLFF.

The chain is built from TRBV29-1 and TRBJ2-1; TRBD1 matches at 7 bases. The CDR3 sequence is 14 residues long. Germline CDR1 reads SQVTM; CDR2 reads ANQGSEA. J lost 8 bases, V lost 4 bases, and 11 bases had no gene match. Here the CDR3 DNA reads TGCAGCGTTGGTGGGGGATTTCAGGGGGATGAGCAGTTCTTC. Protein sequence: CSVGGGFQGDEQFF.

This chain links TRBV2 with TRBJ2-5, with 13 positions matching TRBD2. The CDR3 totals 19 residues. Germline CDR1 SNHLY, CDR2 FYNNEI. The trim removed 0 bases at V and 5 bases at J, leaving 12 bases unmatched. The chain's CDR3 is CASSEAGLAGSLGQETQYF. CDR3 nucleotide sequence: TGTGCCAGCAGTGAAGCGGGACTAGCGGGAAGTTTAGGGCAGGAGACCCAGTACTTC.

The chain is built from TRBV27 and TRBJ1-3, with D hard to call. The CDR3 is 13 residues long. Trimming removed 4 bases from V and 0 bases from J, with 4 bases in between. Germline CDR1 is MNHEY and CDR2 is SMNVEV (reference sequence). As DNA, the CDR3 is TGTGCCAGCAGTTCAGACTCTGGAAACACCATATATTTT. Its translation is CASSSDSGNTIYF.

J is TRBJ2-7 and V is TRBV4-2; 8 bases line up with TRBD2. V dropped 1 base and J dropped 3; count of bases not matched to a gene: 5. Looked up from germline, CDR1 is LGHNA and CDR2 is YNFKEQ. The CDR3 has 15 amino acids. CDR3 loop: CASSQVRLAGYEQYF. The CDR3 nucleotides read TGTGCCAGCAGCCAAGTGCGGCTAGCGGGCTACGAGCAGTACTTC.

The chain combines TRBV28 with TRBJ2-1, with 15 bases matching TRBD2. The CDR3 loop spans 17 amino acids. From germline, CDR1 is MDHEN and CDR2 SYDVKM. J was trimmed by 2 bases and V by 4 bases; bases with no gene match: 3. CDR3 nucleotides: TGTGCCAGCAGTTCGGGACTAGCGGGAGGTACCTACAATGAGCAGTTCTTC. It yields the protein CASSSGLAGGTYNEQFF.

The chain employs TRBV28 and TRBJ2-7; TRBD2 agrees at 11 bases. V dropped 5 bases and J dropped 2; count of bases not matched to a gene: 5. The CDR3 runs 15 residues. Germline values: CDR1 MDHEN, CDR2 SYDVKM. CDR3 residues: CASSLLAGAPYEQYF. The CDR3 nucleotides are TGTGCCAGCAGTCTACTAGCGGGAGCCCCCTACGAGCAGTACTTC.

The chain carries TRBV10-3 and TRBJ2-3, with 7 bases aligning to TRBD1. CDR3 length equals 14 residues. CDR1 and CDR2 from the germline V gene are ENHRY and SYGVKD. V was pared by 3 bases and J by 3 bases, with 3 bases of the junction left unmatched. The CDR3 region has the DNA TGTGCCATCAGTGAACGACAGGGAACAGATACGCAGTATTTT. This codes for CAISERQGTDTQYF.

This clone was seen a few times. The genes are TRBV7-6 and TRBJ1-1; a weak D match, TRBD1 (5 bases). The V gene's germline CDR1 is SGHVS and CDR2 FNYEAQ. Trimming cost V 1 base and J 6 bases, with 15 bases left between them. The CDR3 runs to 15 residues. CDR3: CASSLESGALSEAFF. Written as DNA, the CDR3 is TGTGCCAGCAGCTTAGAAAGTGGGGCGTTATCTGAAGCTTTCTTT. Combining the CDR3 with reference TRBV7-6 and TRBJ1-1 gives the whole variable domain GAGVSQSPRYKVTKRGQDVALRCDPISGHVSLYWYRQALGQGPEFLTYFNYEAQQDKSGLPNDRFSAERPEGSISTLTIQRTEQRDSAMYRCASSLESGALSEAFFGQGTRLTVV.

This chain connects TRBV28 to TRBJ1-2; maybe TRBD1 (5 bases). Germline V lookup: CDR1 MDHEN, CDR2 SYDVKM. The CDR3 is made up of 15 amino acids. Trimming took 2 bases from V and 0 from J, leaving 10 bases between them. Here the CDR3 reads CASSLRTTANYGYTF. CDR3 DNA: TGTGCCAGCAGTTTAAGGACAACCGCTAACTATGGCTACACCTTC.

This chain links TRBV19 with TRBJ2-7; D remains ambiguous. V was pared by 5 bases and J by 0 bases, with 8 bases between. The germline CDR1 and CDR2 sequences are LNHDA and SQIVND (reference sequence). This CDR3 is 13 amino acids long. CDR3 nucleotides: TGTGCCAGTAGTTCCAGTCCCTCCTACGAGCAGTACTTC. As protein: CASSSSPSYEQYF.

This sequence joins TRBV10-3 and TRBJ2-3; D is ambiguous. The CDR3 consists of 13 residues. The V end lost 3 bases, the J end lost 4 bases, and 8 bases lay between the germline ends. The germline CDR1 and CDR2 sequences are ENHRY and SYGVKD. CDR3 bases: TGTGCCATCAGTGACAGGAAGGCAGATACGCAGTATTTT. Its translation: CAISDRKADTQYF.

The count of this clone is one. V and J are TRBV9 and TRBJ2-1; 8 bases align to TRBD1. J gave up 5 bases and V 2 bases, and 3 bases lay outside the gene matches. The CDR3 sequence is 14 residues long. Germline lookup yields CDR1 SGDLS and CDR2 YYNGEE. This CDR3 reads CASSVRQGHNEQFF. CDR3 coding DNA: TGTGCCAGCAGCGTCAGACAGGGGCACAATGAGCAGTTCTTC.

This chain uses TRBV7-9 with TRBJ1-1; D is unresolved. Trimming took off 4 bases at V and 4 bases at J, with 7 bases between the two ends. CDR1 and CDR2 (germline): SEHNR, FQNEAQ (reference sequence). This CDR3 is built from 12 residues. The CDR3 sequence is CASSSRATEAFF. The CDR3 DNA is TGTGCCAGCAGCTCGCGGGCCACTGAAGCTTTCTTT.

The genes are TRBV7-8 and TRBJ2-1, with 11 nucleotides matching TRBD2. The ends lost 6 bases at V and 0 bases at J; junction bases unmatched: 4. The CDR3 length is 16 residues. Germline V gene sequence: CDR1 SGHVS, CDR2 FQNEAQ. The CDR3 spells CASSPTSGSSYNEQFF. The CDR3 DNA reads as TGTGCCAGCAGTCCTACTAGCGGGAGCTCCTACAATGAGCAGTTCTTC.

The count of this clone is one. The chain joins TRBV15 to TRBJ2-7, with D perhaps matching TRBD2 (6 bases). CDR1 and CDR2 (germline): LNHNV, YYDKDF (reference sequence). V was trimmed by 1 base and J by 7 bases, leaving 14 bases between them. The CDR3 runs to 14 residues. For the CDR3, the DNA is TGTGCCACCAGCAGAGGGGGGACCGCGGGGGAGCAGTACTTC. Its protein is CATSRGGTAGEQYF.